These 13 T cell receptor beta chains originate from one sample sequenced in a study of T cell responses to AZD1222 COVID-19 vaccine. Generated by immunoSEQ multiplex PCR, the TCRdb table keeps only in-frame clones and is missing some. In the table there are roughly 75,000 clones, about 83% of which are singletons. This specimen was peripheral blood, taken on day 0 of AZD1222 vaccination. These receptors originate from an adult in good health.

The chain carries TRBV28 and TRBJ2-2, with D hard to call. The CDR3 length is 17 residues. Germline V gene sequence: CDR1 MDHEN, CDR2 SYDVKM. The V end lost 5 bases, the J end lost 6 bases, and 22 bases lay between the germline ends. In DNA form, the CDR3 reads TGTGCCAGCAGTCAATTCGGGTCGAACCCCTCTTCCGGGGAGCTGTTTTTT. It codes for CASSQFGSNPSSGELFF.

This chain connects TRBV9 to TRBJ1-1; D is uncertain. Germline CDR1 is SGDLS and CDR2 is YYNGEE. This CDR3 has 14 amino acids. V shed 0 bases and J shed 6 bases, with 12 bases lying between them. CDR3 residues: CASSVEPGVSEAFF. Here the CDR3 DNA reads TGTGCCAGCAGCGTAGAACCCGGGGTCTCTGAAGCTTTCTTT. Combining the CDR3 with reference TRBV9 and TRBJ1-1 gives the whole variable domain DSGVTQTPKHLITATGQRVTLRCSPRSGDLSVYWYQQSLDQGLQFLIQYYNGEERAKGNILERFSAQQFPDLHSELNLSSLELGDSALYFCASSVEPGVSEAFFGQGTRLTVV.

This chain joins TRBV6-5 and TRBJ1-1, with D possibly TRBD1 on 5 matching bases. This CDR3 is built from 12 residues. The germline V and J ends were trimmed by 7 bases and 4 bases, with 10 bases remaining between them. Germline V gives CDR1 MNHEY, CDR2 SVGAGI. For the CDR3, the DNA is TGTGCCAGCAAGCAGGGATCCACTGAAGCTTTCTTT. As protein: CASKQGSTEAFF.

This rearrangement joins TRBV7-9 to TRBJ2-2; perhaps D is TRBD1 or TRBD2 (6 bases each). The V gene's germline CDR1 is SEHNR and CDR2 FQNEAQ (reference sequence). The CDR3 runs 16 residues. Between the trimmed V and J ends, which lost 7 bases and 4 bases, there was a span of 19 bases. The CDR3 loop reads CASTSPSGAFTGELFF. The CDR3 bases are TGTGCCAGCACCTCTCCGTCGGGGGCGTTCACCGGGGAGCTGTTTTTT.

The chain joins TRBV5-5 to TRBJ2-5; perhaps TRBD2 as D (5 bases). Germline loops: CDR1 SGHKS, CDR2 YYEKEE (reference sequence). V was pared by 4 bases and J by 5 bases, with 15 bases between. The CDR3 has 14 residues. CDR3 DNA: TGTGCCAGCAGCCCTACCCGTAGAGGGGAGACCCAGTACTTC. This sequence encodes CASSPTRRGETQYF.

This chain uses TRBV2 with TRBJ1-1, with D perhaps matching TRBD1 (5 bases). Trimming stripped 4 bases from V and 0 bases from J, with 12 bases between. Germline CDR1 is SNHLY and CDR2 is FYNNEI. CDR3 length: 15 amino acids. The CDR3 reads CASSVQGHLNTEAFF. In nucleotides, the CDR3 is TGTGCCAGCAGTGTCCAGGGCCACTTGAACACTGAAGCTTTCTTT.

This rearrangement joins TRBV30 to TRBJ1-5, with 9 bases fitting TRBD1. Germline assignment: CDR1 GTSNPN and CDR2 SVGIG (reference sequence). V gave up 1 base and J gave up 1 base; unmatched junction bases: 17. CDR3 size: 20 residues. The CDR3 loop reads CAWSAFVTGGTIWSNQPQHF. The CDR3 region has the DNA TGTGCCTGGAGTGCTTTTGTGACAGGGGGGACGATATGGAGCAATCAGCCCCAGCATTTT.

CDR3 in DNA: TGTGCCAGCTCGCCCAATCAAGAGACCCAGTACTTC. This codes for CASSPNQETQYF. The chain employs TRBV18 and TRBJ2-5; D remains unclear. Trimming stripped 6 bases from V and 2 bases from J, with 7 bases between. Germline CDR1 reads KGHSH; CDR2 reads LQKENI. The CDR3 extends over 12 amino acids.

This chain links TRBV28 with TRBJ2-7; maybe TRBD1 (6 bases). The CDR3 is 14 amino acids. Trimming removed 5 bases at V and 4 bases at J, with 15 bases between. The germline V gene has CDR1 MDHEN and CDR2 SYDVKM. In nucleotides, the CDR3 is TGTGCCAGCAGTCTCCAGGGGCGCGGGTACGAGCAGTACTTC. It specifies CASSLQGRGYEQYF.

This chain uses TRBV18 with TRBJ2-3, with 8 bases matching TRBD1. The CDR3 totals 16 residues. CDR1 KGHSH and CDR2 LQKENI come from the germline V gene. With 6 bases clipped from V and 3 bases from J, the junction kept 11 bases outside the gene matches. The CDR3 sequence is CASSTTAGGGTDTQYF. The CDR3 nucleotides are TGTGCCAGCTCGACCACTGCAGGGGGCGGAACAGATACGCAGTATTTT.

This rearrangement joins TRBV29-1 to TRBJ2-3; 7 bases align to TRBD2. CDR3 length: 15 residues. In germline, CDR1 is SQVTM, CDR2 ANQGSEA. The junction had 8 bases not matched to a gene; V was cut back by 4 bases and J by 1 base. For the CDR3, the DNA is TGCAGCGTTGCCTCAGGACTAGGCCGCACAGATACGCAGTATTTT. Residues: CSVASGLGRTDTQYF.

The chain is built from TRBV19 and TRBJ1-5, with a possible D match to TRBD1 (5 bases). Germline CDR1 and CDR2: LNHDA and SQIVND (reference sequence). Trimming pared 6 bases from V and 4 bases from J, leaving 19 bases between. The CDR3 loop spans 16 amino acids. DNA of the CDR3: TGTGCCAGTAGGCTGCTCGGTCAAGGGGTGAATCAGCCCCAGCATTTT. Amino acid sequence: CASRLLGQGVNQPQHF.

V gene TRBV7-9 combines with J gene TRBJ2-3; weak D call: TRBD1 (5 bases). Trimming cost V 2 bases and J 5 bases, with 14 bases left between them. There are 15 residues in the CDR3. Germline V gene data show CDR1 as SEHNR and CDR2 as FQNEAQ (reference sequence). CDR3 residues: CASSLQGLMGDTQYF. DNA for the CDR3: TGTGCCAGCAGCTTACAGGGCTTGATGGGAGATACGCAGTATTTT.